The entry below gives a single T cell receptor beta chain sequence along with its context. Antigen specificity is unknown. Profiled with immunoSEQ multiplex PCR; TCRdb holds only in-frame clones, not every one. The sample contains 100,000 to 150,000 clones, over 85% of which appear only once. The entry originates in a study of T cell responses to AZD1222 COVID-19 vaccine. Points from the study as a whole: Mostly white British, mostly female donors; authors suggested clonal diversity may be underestimated. Repertoire collection took place solely once the T cell response had peaked.

This sample comprised peripheral blood, obtained 28 days after the second AZD1222 dose. This sequence originates from an adult who received the AZD1222 COVID-19 vaccine.

CDR3 bases: TGCGCCAGCAGCTATCTAGCGGGAGCGAACTACGAGCAGTACTTC. Its protein is CASSYLAGANYEQYF. This chain links TRBV5-1 with TRBJ2-7; TRBD2 agrees at 10 bases. The junction had 6 bases not matched to a gene; V was cut back by 3 bases and J by 3 bases. Germline V gives CDR1 SGHRS, CDR2 YFSETQ. The CDR3 runs 15 residues.